This T cell receptor (beta chain) was identified during a study of beta chain features in type 1 diabetes. Background on the study: All samples combined gave roughly 100,000,000 sorted cells for examination.

Whole-study findings and limits: Lower insertion and higher deletion counts appeared at VDJ junctions in type 1 diabetes patients.

TCRB transcripts that were expressed got sequenced, as all of the isolated RNA had been reverse transcribed. Sequenced by immunoSEQ multiplex PCR; TCRdb stores in-frame clones only, minus some. The table has some 900,000 clones, roughly 16% seen once. As regards this clone: Its antigen is as yet unknown. Sequence at one end of the junction differs from germline and may be a read error.

The germline V gene has CDR1 SGHTA and CDR2 FQGTGA. CDR3 length equals 13 residues. The sequence came from a woman aged 18-29 years in good health. V is TRBV7-3 and J is TRBJ1-1, with TRBD1 matching over 7 bases. The sample was naive CD4+ T cells from blood. This CDR3 is CASSEQGNTEALF. The CDR3 DNA reads TGTGCCAGCAGCGAACAGGGGAACACTGAAGCTCTCTTT.